This passage covers 7 T cell receptor beta chains from one sample sequenced in a study of T cell clones after liver transplantation. TCRdb's copy holds only in-frame clones and misses some; the assay was immunoSEQ multiplex PCR. The sample has approximately 50,000 clones; more than 65% are singletons. Specimen: CD4+ T cells from blood, collected less than 70 months after liver transplant. These receptors originate from a human patient who received a liver transplant. Some T cells may possibly be graft donor cells.

V usage is TRBV4-2 and J usage is TRBJ2-5; D may be TRBD1 (6 bases). V was trimmed by 0 bases and J by 7 bases, leaving 12 bases between them. Germline CDR1 reads LGHNA; CDR2 reads YNFKEQ. CDR3 size: 14 residues. CDR3 loop: CASSQEAGVGTQYF. Written as DNA, the CDR3 is TGTGCCAGCAGCCAAGAGGCAGGGGTCGGGACCCAGTACTTC.

The chain is built from TRBV28 and TRBJ1-6; no clear D. This CDR3 is built from 14 residues. Trimming removed 5 bases at V and 10 bases at J, with 15 bases between. Germline CDR1 MDHEN, CDR2 SYDVKM. Written as DNA, the CDR3 is TGTGCCAGCAGTAAGACGGGTACCGGATCACCCCTCCACTTT. Residues: CASSKTGTGSPLHF. The full variable domain, in which reference TRBV28 and TRBJ1-6 provide the parts outside the CDR3, is DVKVTQSSRYLVKRTGEKVFLECVQDMDHENMFWYRQDPGLGLRLIYFSYDVKMKEKGDIPEGYSVSREKKERFSLILESASTNQTSMYLCASSKTGTGSPLHFGNGTRLTVT.

This clone occurred a few times. The chain is built from TRBV18 and TRBJ2-4; 7 nucleotides align to TRBD1. Trimming removed 2 bases from V and 5 bases from J; junction bases left unmatched: 6. CDR3 length: 15 residues. Germline-derived CDR1 and CDR2 are KGHSH and LQKENI. The CDR3: CASSPYRGRENIQYF. The CDR3 coding sequence is TGTGCCAGCTCACCATACAGGGGACGGGAAAACATTCAGTACTTC.

The chain uses TRBV11-2 and TRBJ2-7, with D perhaps TRBD1 (6 bases). The CDR3 runs 15 residues. The germline V gene encodes CDR1 SGHAT and CDR2 FQNNGV. V was shortened by 5 bases and J by 0 bases, with 14 bases between the two germline ends. The CDR3 is CASSLNRVLSYEQYF. The CDR3 bases are TGTGCCAGCAGCCTCAACAGGGTGCTCTCCTACGAGCAGTACTTC.

This clone has only one observation. V and J are TRBV7-9 and TRBJ2-3; TRBD1 agrees at 7 bases. J was trimmed by 2 bases and V by 7 bases; bases with no gene match: 3. The CDR3 is 13 residues long. From germline, CDR1 is SEHNR and CDR2 FQNEAQ (reference sequence). The CDR3, as DNA: TGTGCCAGCATGGGACAGCTCACAGATACGCAGTATTTT. The encoded protein is CASMGQLTDTQYF.

This chain uses TRBV5-1 with TRBJ2-2; 8 bases are shared with TRBD2. From germline, CDR1 is SGHRS and CDR2 YFSETQ. This CDR3 comprises 15 residues. The V gene end was trimmed by 1 base and the J gene end by 7 bases; junction bases not matched to a gene: 6. For the CDR3, the DNA is TGCGCCAGCAGCTTGAGCGGGGGTGTCGGCGGGGAGCTGTTTTTT. It yields the protein CASSLSGGVGGELFF. Combining the CDR3 with reference TRBV5-1 and TRBJ2-2 gives the whole variable domain KAGVTQTPRYLIKTRGQQVTLSCSPISGHRSVSWYQQTPGQGLQFLFEYFSETQRNKGNFPGRFSGRQFSNSRSEMNVSTLELGDSALYLCASSLSGGVGGELFFGEGSRLTVL.

This clone was observed a handful of times. The chain has TRBV7-2 and TRBJ1-6; D may be TRBD1 (5 bases). The V gene lost 5 bases and the J gene lost 6 bases, with 14 bases spanning the gap. The CDR3 has 15 residues. The germline gives CDR1 SGHTA, CDR2 FQGNSA. The CDR3: CASSIGRGGNSPLHF. DNA for the CDR3: TGTGCCAGCAGCATAGGGAGGGGTGGTAATTCACCCCTCCACTTT.